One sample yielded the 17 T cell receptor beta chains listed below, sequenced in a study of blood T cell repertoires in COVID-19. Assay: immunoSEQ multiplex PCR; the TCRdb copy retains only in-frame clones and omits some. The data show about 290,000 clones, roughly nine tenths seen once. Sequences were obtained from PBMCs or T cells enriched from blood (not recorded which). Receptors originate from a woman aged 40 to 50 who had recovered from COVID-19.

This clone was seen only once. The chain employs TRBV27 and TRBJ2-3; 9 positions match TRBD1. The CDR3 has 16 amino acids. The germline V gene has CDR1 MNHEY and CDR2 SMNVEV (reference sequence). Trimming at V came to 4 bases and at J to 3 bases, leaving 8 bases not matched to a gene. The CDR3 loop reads CASSSRQGVWTDTQYF. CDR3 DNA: TGTGCCAGCAGTTCCCGACAGGGGGTATGGACAGATACGCAGTATTTT.

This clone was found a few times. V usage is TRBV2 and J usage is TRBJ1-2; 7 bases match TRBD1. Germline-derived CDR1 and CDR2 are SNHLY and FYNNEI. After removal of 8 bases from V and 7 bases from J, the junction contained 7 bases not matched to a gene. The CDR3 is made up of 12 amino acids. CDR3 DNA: TGTGCCAGCGAAGGGGCAGGGGGTGGCTACACCTTC. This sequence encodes CASEGAGGGYTF.

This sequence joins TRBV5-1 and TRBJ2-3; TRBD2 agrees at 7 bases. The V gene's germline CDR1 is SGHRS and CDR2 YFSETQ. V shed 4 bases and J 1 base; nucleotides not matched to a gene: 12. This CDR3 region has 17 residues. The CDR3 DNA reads TGCGCCAGCAGCCCTAAGGAGGGACTAACCCGCACAGATACGCAGTATTTT. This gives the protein CASSPKEGLTRTDTQYF. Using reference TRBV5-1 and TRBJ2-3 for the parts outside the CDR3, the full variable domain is KAGVTQTPRYLIKTRGQQVTLSCSPISGHRSVSWYQQTPGQGLQFLFEYFSETQRNKGNFPGRFSGRQFSNSRSEMNVSTLELGDSALYLCASSPKEGLTRTDTQYFGPGTRLTVL.

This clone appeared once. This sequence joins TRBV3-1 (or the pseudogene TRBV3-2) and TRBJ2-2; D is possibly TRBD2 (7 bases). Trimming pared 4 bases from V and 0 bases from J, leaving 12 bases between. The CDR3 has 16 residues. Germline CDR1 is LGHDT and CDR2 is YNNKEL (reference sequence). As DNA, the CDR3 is TGTGCCAGCAGCCCACGCGGGGGCGCGAACACCGGGGAGCTGTTTTTT. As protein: CASSPRGGANTGELFF.

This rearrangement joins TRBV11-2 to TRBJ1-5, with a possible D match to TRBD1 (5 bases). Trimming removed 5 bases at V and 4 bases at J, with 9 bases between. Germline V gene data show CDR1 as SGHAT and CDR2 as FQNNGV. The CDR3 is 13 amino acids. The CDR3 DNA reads TGTGCCAGCAGCCAAGACAGAAATCAGCCCCAGCATTTT. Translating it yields CASSQDRNQPQHF. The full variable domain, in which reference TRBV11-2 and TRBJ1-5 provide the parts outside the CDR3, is EAGVAQSPRYKIIEKRQSVAFWCNPISGHATLYWYQQILGQGPKLLIQFQNNGVVDDSQLPKDRFSAERLKGVDSTLKIQPAKLEDSAVYLCASSQDRNQPQHFGDGTRLSIL.

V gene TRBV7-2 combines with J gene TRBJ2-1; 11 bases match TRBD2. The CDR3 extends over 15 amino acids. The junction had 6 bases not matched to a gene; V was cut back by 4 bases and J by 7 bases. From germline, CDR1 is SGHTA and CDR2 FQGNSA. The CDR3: CASSYSGGAENEQFF. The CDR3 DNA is TGTGCCAGCAGCTATAGCGGGGGGGCCGAGAATGAGCAGTTCTTC.

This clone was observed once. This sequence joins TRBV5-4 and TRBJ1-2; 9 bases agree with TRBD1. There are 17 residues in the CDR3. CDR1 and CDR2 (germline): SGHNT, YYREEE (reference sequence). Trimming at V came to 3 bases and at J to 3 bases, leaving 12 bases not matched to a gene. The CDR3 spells CASSSRNLRQGDYGYTF. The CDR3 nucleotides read TGTGCCAGCAGCTCTCGCAATTTGAGACAGGGGGACTATGGCTACACCTTC.

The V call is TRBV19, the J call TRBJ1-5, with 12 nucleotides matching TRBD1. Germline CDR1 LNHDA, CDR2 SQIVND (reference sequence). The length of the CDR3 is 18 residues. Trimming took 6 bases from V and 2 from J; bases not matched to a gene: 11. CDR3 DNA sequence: TGTGCCAGTAGCTCGTCCCGGGACAGGGGGCGCGGCAATCAGCCCCAGCATTTT. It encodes CASSSSRDRGRGNQPQHF.

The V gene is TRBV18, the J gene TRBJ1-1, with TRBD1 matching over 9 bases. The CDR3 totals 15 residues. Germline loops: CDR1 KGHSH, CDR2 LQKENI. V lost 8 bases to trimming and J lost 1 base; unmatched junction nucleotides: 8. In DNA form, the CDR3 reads TGTGCCAGCAGCCAGACAGGGGGTGCGAACACTGAAGCTTTCTTT. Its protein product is CASSQTGGANTEAFF.

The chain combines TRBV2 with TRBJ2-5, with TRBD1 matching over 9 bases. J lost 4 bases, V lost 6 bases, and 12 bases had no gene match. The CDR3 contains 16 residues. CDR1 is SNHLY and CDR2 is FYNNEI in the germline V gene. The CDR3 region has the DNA TGTGCCAGCAGGGGGGACAGGGCGGCGGGGGCAGAGACCCAGTACTTC. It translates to CASRGDRAAGAETQYF.

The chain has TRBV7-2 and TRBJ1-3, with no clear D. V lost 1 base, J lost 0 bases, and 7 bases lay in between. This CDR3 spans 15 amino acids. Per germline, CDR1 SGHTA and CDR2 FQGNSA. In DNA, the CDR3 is TGTGCCAGCAGCTTAGTCAGTTCCTCTGGAAACACCATATATTTT. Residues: CASSLVSSSGNTIYF.

CDR3 in DNA: TGTGCCAGCAGCTTAGAACTAGAGAACACTGAAGCTTTCTTT. It codes for CASSLELENTEAFF. The gene calls are TRBV11-2 and TRBJ1-1; D not certain. Looked up from germline, CDR1 is SGHAT and CDR2 is FQNNGV. This CDR3 comprises 14 residues. Trimming took 0 bases from V and 1 from J, leaving 6 bases between them.

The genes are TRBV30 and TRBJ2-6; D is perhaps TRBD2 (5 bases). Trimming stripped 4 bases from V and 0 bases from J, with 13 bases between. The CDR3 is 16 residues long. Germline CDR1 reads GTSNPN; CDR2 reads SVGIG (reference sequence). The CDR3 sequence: CAWTTAGFSGANVLTF. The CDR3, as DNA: TGTGCCTGGACCACGGCGGGTTTCTCTGGGGCCAACGTCCTGACTTTC.

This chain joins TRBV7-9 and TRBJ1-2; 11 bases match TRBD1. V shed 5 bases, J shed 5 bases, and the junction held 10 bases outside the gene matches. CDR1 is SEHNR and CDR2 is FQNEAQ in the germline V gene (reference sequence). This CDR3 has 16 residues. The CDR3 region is CASSAAGTGGGYGYTF. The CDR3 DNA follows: TGTGCCAGCAGCGCGGCCGGGACAGGGGGTGGTTATGGCTACACCTTC.

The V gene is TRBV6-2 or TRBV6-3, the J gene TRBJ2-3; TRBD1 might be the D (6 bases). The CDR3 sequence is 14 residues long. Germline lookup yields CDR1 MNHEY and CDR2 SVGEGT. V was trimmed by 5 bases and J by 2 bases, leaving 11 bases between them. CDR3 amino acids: CASSPDSNTDTQYF. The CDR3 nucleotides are TGTGCCAGCAGTCCGGACAGCAACACAGATACGCAGTATTTT.

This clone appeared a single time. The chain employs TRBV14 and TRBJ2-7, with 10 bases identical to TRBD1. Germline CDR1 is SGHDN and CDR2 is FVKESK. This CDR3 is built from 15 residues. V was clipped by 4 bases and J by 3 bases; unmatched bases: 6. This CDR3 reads CASSLRDRGVYEQYF. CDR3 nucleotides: TGTGCCAGCAGCCTCCGGGACAGGGGAGTCTACGAGCAGTACTTC.

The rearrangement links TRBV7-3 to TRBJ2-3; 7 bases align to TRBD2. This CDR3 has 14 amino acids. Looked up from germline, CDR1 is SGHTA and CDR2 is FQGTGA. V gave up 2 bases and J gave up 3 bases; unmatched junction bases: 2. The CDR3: CASSLGLETDTQYF. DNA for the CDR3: TGTGCCAGCAGCTTAGGACTAGAAACAGATACGCAGTATTTT.